This TCR beta chain was sequenced during a study of blood T cell repertoires in COVID-19. V lost 1 base and J lost 4, with 20 bases in between. This CDR3 spans 17 amino acids. Germline lookup yields CDR1 SGHTA and CDR2 FQGNSA. In the authors' workflow: Estimation of nucleated cell counts was performed using reference gene primer amplification. Clones were read by immunoSEQ multiplex PCR, and TCRdb kept only the in-frame ones, dropping some. The D gene and trimming were derived from the DNA, and the V and J assignments and clone size from that table. The top ten clones hold roughly 12% of a sample with under 250,000 clones, roughly 82% of them seen once.

V usage is TRBV7-2 and J usage is TRBJ2-7; the D gene is possibly TRBD2 (5 bases). The clonotype originates from a man at least 80 years old with acute or convalescent COVID-19. Sequenced input: peripheral blood. This CDR3 reads CASSLEVNGASRYEQYF. The DNA for the CDR3 is TGTGCCAGCAGCTTAGAGGTAAACGGAGCTAGCCGTTACGAGCAGTACTTC.